This T cell receptor beta chain was retrieved from a study of tumor-infiltrating lymphocytes in localized non-small cell lung cancer. Study details: Some samples were collected after neoadjuvant chemotherapy; smokers, never-smokers and several histologies were included. Resected tumor was paired with non-adjacent uninvolved lung from the same patient.

Regarding the study as a whole: IM1 and IM2 tumors showed no difference in T-cell fraction.

Turning to this clone: Its cognate antigen is unknown.

Measured with immunoSEQ multiplex PCR; TCRdb has only the in-frame clones, and not every one. This sample has roughly 13,000 clones, with 65% to 75% found just once. Per the germline V gene, CDR1 is MNHNY and CDR2 is SVGAGI (reference sequence). The CDR3 extends over 12 amino acids. The ends were cut back, 6 bases at V and 3 bases at J, with 8 bases in the middle. This receptor was identified in a human donor with non-small cell lung cancer. The chain employs TRBV6-6 and TRBJ1-1; D gene unclear. Sequencing used uninvolved lung tissue not adjacent to the tumor. CDR3 loop: CASSRLDTEAFF. The CDR3 bases are TGTGCCAGCAGCAGGCTAGACACTGAAGCTTTCTTT.